Listed below are T cell receptor beta chains from one sample, sequenced in a study of cytomegalovirus exposure and HLA in healthy donors. TCRdb's table, derived via immunoSEQ multiplex PCR, lists solely in-frame clones and lacks some. This table holds approximately 140,000 clones. Sequences were obtained from PBMCs. The source is a man in his forties in good health and CMV-seronegative. CDR3s include the opening cysteine and the closing phenylalanine or tryptophan. D genes are given only for firm matches.

d_call	v_call	j_call	cdr3_nt	cdr3_aa
TRBD1	TRBV19	TRBJ1-3	TGTGCCAGTAGTGCCGGGACAGGCCCCTCTGGAAACACCATATATTTT	CASSAGTGPSGNTIYF
NA	TRBV11-2	TRBJ2-7	TGTGCCAGCAGCTTACAGACAGCCTACGAGCAGTACTTC	CASSLQTAYEQYF
NA	TRBV7-2	TRBJ1-2	TGTGCCAGCAGCAGAGAGGGGAGGAGGGCCGGCTACACCTTC	CASSREGRRAGYTF
NA	TRBV11-2	TRBJ2-1	TGTGCCAGCAGCTTTTGGCCCCTGGACAATGAGCAGTTCTTC	CASSFWPLDNEQFF
TRBD1	TRBV29-1	TRBJ1-2	TGCAGCGTTGACAGGGGGAACTATGGCTACACCTTC	CSVDRGNYGYTF
TRBD1	TRBV6-1	TRBJ1-1	TGTGCCAGCAGTCCAAAGGACAGGGGGAACACTGAAGCTTTCTTT	CASSPKDRGNTEAFF
TRBD1	TRBV4-2	TRBJ1-5	TGTGCCAGCAGCCAGACAGGGGGAAATCAGCCCCAGCATTTT	CASSQTGGNQPQHF
NA	TRBV11-1	TRBJ2-7	TGTGCCAGCAGCTTAGAACAAATGTACGAGCAGTACTTC	CASSLEQMYEQYF
NA	TRBV15	TRBJ1-3	TGTGCCACCAGCAGAAACAGAGACTCTGGAAACACCATATATTTT	CATSRNRDSGNTIYF
NA	TRBV5-4	TRBJ2-1	TGTGCCAGCAGCTTGCCTAGAACCAATGAGCAGTTCTTC	CASSLPRTNEQFF
TRBD1	TRBV5-5	TRBJ2-3	TGTGCCAGCAGCTTGGCACGGGACAGCTATGCCGGAGATACGCAGTATTTT	CASSLARDSYAGDTQYF
TRBD2	TRBV6-1	TRBJ2-3	TGTGCCAGCGGGGAAGTGACTAGCGGGACAGATACGCAGTATTTT	CASGEVTSGTDTQYF
NA	TRBV9	TRBJ2-3	TGTGCCAGCAGCACCCGCCGGGTTTCGAGCACAGATACGCAGTATTTT	CASSTRRVSSTDTQYF
NA	TRBV7-5	TRBJ1-1	TGTGCCAGAAGGGGAACAGGGGCGGAGAACACTGAAGCTTTCTTT	CARRGTGAENTEAFF
NA	TRBV15	TRBJ2-7	TGTGCCACCAGCAGAGATAGGAGCTCCTACGAGCAGTACTTC	CATSRDRSSYEQYF
TRBD2	TRBV4-3	TRBJ2-3	TGCGCCAGCAGCCAAGAGGCTAGCGGGGGAGCGGATACGCAGTATTTT	CASSQEASGGADTQYF
TRBD1	TRBV5-1	TRBJ2-7	TGCGCCAGCAGTTCGGTCCAGGGGGCAGGGGAGCAGTACTTC	CASSSVQGAGEQYF
NA	TRBV28	TRBJ1-6	TGTGCCAGCAGTTTATCAGGCCAAAATAATTCACCCCTCCACTTT	CASSLSGQNNSPLHF
TRBD2	TRBV6-5	TRBJ2-3	TGTGCCAGCGGGGAAGTGACTAGCGGGACAGATACGCAGTATTTT	CASGEVTSGTDTQYF
NA	TRBV7-9	TRBJ2-7	TGTGCCAGCAGCCTTCCGGGCTCCTACGAGCAGTACTTC	CASSLPGSYEQYF
NA	TRBV9	TRBJ2-3	TGTGCCAGCAGCGCCTACAGGGCCCGACAGGAAGATACGCAGTATTTT	CASSAYRARQEDTQYF
TRBD2	TRBV28	TRBJ2-2	TGTGCCAGCAGTTTAACTAGCGGGGCAACCGGGGAGCTGTTTTTT	CASSLTSGATGELFF
TRBD1	TRBV9	TRBJ1-3	TGTGCCAGCAGCCTCGGGACAGACGGAAACACCATATATTTT	CASSLGTDGNTIYF
TRBD2	TRBV5-1	TRBJ2-7	TGCGCCAGCAGCTCCGGGACTAGCGAGGACGAGCAGTACTTC	CASSSGTSEDEQYF
TRBD2	TRBV7-2	TRBJ2-7	TGTGCCAGCAGTTCTAGCGGGGGCTACTACGAGCAGTACTTC	CASSSSGGYYEQYF
NA	TRBV27	TRBJ1-1	TGTGCCAGCAGGGCGAGCGGGGGCGTGGGCACTGAAGCTTTCTTT	CASRASGGVGTEAFF
TRBD1	TRBV6-6	TRBJ2-1	TGTGCCAGCAGTTACCTAGGACAGGGAAACAATGAGCAGTTCTTC	CASSYLGQGNNEQFF
TRBD1	TRBV6-1	TRBJ2-6	TGTGCCAGCAGTGCCGGGACAGGACAGTCCAACGTCCTGACTTTC	CASSAGTGQSNVLTF
TRBD1	TRBV6-5	TRBJ1-2	TGTGCCAGCAGTTACCTCGGGACAGCGAACTATGGCTACACCTTC	CASSYLGTANYGYTF
TRBD1	TRBV9	TRBJ2-7	TGTGCCAGCAGCGTAGTGGGGACAGGGGGCGAAGAGCAGTACTTC	CASSVVGTGGEEQYF
NA	TRBV14	TRBJ1-6	TGTGCCAGCAGCACCGCCCCGCGGGCCCTCCACTTT	CASSTAPRALHF
TRBD1	TRBV5-1	TRBJ1-1	TGCGCCAGCAGTTTTCAGGGGGGCGGGACTGAAGCTTTCTTT	CASSFQGGGTEAFF
TRBD2	TRBV5-4	TRBJ2-4	TGTGCCAGCAGCAGGCGGGGGGGCGGAACAACCAAAAACATTCAGTACTTC	CASSRRGGGTTKNIQYF
NA	TRBV29-1	TRBJ1-1	TGCAGCGTCCGAACTCAGTGGGGAGACACTGAAGCTTTCTTT	CSVRTQWGDTEAFF